The clone carrying this TCR beta chain has a count of ten or more. The sample is drawn from a study of regulatory T cells in long-lasting Graves disease. Libraries of TCR beta came from iRepertoire HTBI primers plus Arm-PCR of CDR3 regions. TCRdb independently ran MiXCR on the multiplex PCR reads; one entry per CDR3 protein. Of some 370,000 distinct CDR3 sequences in the sample, approximately 12% are singletons; the top ten hold approximately 17%. Time point described: newly diagnosed GD, antithyroid drugs for less than 3 months. After RNA was extracted from PBMCs, the TCR library was made from it. This sample was also put to use in a study of T cells in Graves' hyperthyroidism and ophthalmopathy. Per that paper: Among the patients, aged 18 to 65, hyperthyroidism was newly diagnosed and had lasted under 2 months.

This sample comprised peripheral blood mononuclear cells (PBMCs), obtained at new diagnosis, from a patient treated with antithyroid drugs. The TCR sequence derives from a woman between 18 and 29 years old with Graves disease.

The chain's CDR3 is CASSYRQAGNSPLHF. CDR3 in DNA: TGTGCCAGCAGCTACAGACAGGCCGGTAATTCACCCCTCCACTTT. J is TRBJ1-6 and V is TRBV7-2; D may be TRBD1 (6 bases). Trimming stripped 4 bases from V and 6 bases from J, with 13 bases between. This CDR3 is built from 15 residues. Germline V gene data show CDR1 as SGHTA and CDR2 as FQGNSA.